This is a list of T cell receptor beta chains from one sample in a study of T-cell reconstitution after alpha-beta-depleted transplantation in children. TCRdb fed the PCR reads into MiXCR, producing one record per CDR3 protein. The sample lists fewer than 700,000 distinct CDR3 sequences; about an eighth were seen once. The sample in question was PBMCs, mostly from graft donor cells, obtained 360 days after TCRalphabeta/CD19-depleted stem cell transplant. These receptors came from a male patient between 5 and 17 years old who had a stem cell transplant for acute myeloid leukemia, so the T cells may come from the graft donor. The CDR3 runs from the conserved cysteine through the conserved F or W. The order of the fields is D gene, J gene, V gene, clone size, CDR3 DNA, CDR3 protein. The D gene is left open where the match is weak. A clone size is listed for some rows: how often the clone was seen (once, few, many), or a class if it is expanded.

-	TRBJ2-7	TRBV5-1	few	TGCGCCAGCAGCTTGGAGGCACAGACCTACGAGCAGTACTTC	CASSLEAQTYEQYF
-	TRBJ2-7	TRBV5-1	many	TGTGCCAGCAGTCCCGGGACCTCCCCCGGGGAGCAGTACTTC	CASSPGTSPGEQYF
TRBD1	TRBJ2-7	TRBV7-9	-	TGTGCCAGCAGCCCCGACCGGGACAGGGACTACGAGCAGTACTTC	CASSPDRDRDYEQYF
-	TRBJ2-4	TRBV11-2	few	TGTGCCAGCAGCTTACGAGGAGGCTCCGCTAGTGCCAAAAACATTCAGTACTTC	CASSLRGGSASAKNIQYF
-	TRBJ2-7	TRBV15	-	TGTGCCACCAGCAGAGGGACACTGAGCTCCTACGAGCAGTACTTC	CATSRGTLSSYEQYF
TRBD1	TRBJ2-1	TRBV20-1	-	TGCAGTGCTCCCGGACAGGTACTATCGACTTACAACAATGAGCAGTTCTTC	CSAPGQVLSTYNNEQFF
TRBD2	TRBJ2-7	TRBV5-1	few	TGCGCCAGCAGCCTAGGGTTGCGGGAGGGGTACGGCTACGAGCAGTACTTC	CASSLGLREGYGYEQYF
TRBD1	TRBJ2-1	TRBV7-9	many	TGTGCCAGCAGGCCGACAGGGTACAATGAGCAGTTCTTC	CASRPTGYNEQFF
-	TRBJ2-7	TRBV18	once	TGTGCCAGCTCACCGGACGGACCCTCCTACGAGCAGTACTTC	CASSPDGPSYEQYF
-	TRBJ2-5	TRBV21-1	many	TGTGCCAGCACCACCCCGGGGACCCGGGGGACGGAGACCCAGTACTTC	CASTTPGTRGTETQYF
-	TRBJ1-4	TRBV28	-	TGTGCCAGCAGTTTGGGAGTATTGAGGCCAGGGTCGGGTGAAAAACTGTTTTTT	CASSLGVLRPGSGEKLFF
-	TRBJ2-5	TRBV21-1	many	TGTGCCAGCAGCAAAAAGGGCCCTATCGGGACCCAGTACTTC	CASSKKGPIGTQYF
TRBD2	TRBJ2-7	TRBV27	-	TGTGCCAGCAGTTCGAGAAGCGGGAGCCCTATTTACGAGCAGTACTTC	CASSSRSGSPIYEQYF
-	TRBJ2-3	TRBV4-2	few	TGTGCCAGCAGCCAGATCCCCCTTAGACGGGGCCCAGATACGCAGTATTTT	CASSQIPLRRGPDTQYF
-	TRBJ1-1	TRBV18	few	TGTGCCAGCTCCCCGGACGCGGGCACTGAAGCTTTCTTT	CASSPDAGTEAFF
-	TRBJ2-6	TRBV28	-	TGTGCCAGCAGTTTCACAGGATTCTCTTTCTCTGGGGCCAACGTCCTGACTTTC	CASSFTGFSFSGANVLTF
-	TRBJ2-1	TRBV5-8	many	TGTGCCAGCAGCACAAGCATAGTCACCTACAATGAGCAGTTCTTC	CASSTSIVTYNEQFF
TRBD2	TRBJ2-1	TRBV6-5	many	TGTGCCAGCACAGCAGGATGGACTAGAATCGATGAGCAGTTCTTC	CASTAGWTRIDEQFF
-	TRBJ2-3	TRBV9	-	TGTGCCAGCAGCGTAGGGCAGGTCCTACGCACAGATACGCAGTATTTT	CASSVGQVLRTDTQYF
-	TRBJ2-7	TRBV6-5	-	TGTGCCAGCAGTTATACGGGAGTGTACGAGCAGTACTTC	CASSYTGVYEQYF
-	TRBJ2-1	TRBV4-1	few	TGCGCCAGCAGCCGACGTATGGGCGAGCAGTACAATGAGCAGTTCTTC	CASSRRMGEQYNEQFF
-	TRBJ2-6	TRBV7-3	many	TGTGCCAGCAGCCGCCTGAACTCTGGGGCCAACGTCCTGACTTTC	CASSRLNSGANVLTF
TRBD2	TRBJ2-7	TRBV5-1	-	TGCGCCAGCAGCGCTATACTAGCGTCCAAGAGCTACGAGCAGTACTTC	CASSAILASKSYEQYF
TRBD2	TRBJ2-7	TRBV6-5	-	TGTGCCAGCAGTTCGGGGGGAAGCCGGATAAGTAACTACGAGCAGTACTTC	CASSSGGSRISNYEQYF
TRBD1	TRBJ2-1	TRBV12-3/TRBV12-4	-	TGTGCCAGCACCTCGACCACCGGGACAGGGAGCTACAATGAGCAGTTCTTC	CASTSTTGTGSYNEQFF
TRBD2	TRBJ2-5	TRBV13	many	TGTGCCAGCAGCTCAACTAGCGGGAGGGTTCAGGGGACCCAGTACTTC	CASSSTSGRVQGTQYF
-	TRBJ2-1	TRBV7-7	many	TGTGCTAGCACCCGGTGGCTAGGGAGCTACAATGAGCAGTTCTTC	CASTRWLGSYNEQFF
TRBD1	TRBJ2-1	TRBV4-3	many	TGCGCCAGCAGCCAAGATCGACAGGGGGGATACAATGAGCAGTTCTTC	CASSQDRQGGYNEQFF
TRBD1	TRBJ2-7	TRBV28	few	TGTGCCAGCCCCAGACAGGGAAGGAGCTCCTACGAGCAGTACTTC	CASPRQGRSSYEQYF
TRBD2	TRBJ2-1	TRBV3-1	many	TGTGCCAGCAGCCAAATATTAGCGGGAGGGGGTGAGCAGTTCTTC	CASSQILAGGGEQFF
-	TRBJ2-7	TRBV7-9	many	TGTGCCAGCAGCCCCTACGACCGGTCCTACGAGCAGTACTTC	CASSPYDRSYEQYF